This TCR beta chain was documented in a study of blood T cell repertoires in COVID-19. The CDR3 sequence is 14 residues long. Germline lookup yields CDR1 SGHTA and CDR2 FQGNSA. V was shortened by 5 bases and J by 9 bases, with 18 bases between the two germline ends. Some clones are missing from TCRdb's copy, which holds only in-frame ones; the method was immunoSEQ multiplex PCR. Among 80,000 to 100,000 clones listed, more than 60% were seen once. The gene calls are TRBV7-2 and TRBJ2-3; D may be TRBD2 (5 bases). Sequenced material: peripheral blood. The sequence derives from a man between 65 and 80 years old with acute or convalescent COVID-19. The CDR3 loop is CASSHSATTGTQYF. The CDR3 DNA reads TGTGCCAGCAGCCACAGTGCCACTACGGGGACGCAGTATTTT.